This passage covers 17 T cell receptor beta chains from one sample sequenced in a study of CD8+ T cells in alopecia areata. The treatment is: oral pan-JAK inhibitor, 5-10 mg twice daily. Isolated RNA was reverse transcribed into cDNA used as the sequencing template. Libraries were prepared by immunoSEQ multiplex PCR; TCRdb keeps only in-frame clonotypes and omits some of them. The data contain about 140,000 clones, about 86% of them singletons. Here the sequenced sample was CD8+ T cells sorted from blood, taken at week 4, from a patient treated with tofacitinib. Receptors originate from a human donor with alopecia areata.

By sample fraction, this clone is medium-sized (0.01 to 0.1%). The chain recombines TRBV7-9 with TRBJ2-3; TRBD2 might be the D (6 bases). Germline assignment: CDR1 SEHNR and CDR2 FQNEAQ (reference sequence). V shed 5 bases and J shed 8 bases, with 8 bases lying between them. The CDR3 covers 11 residues. The DNA for the CDR3 is TGTGCCAGCAGCCCCGGGGGTACGCAGTATTTT. It specifies CASSPGGTQYF.

The gene calls are TRBV6-5 and TRBJ2-1; a possible D gene is TRBD2 (6 bases). The CDR3 contains 11 residues. Germline V CDR1 and CDR2: MNHEY, SVGAGI. Trimming removed 11 bases from V and 7 bases from J, with 12 bases in between. The DNA for the CDR3 is TGTGCCGGAGGGTCCGGGAATGAGCAGTTCTTC. It yields the protein CAGGSGNEQFF.

This chain connects TRBV5-1 to TRBJ1-2; unclear D gene. CDR1 is SGHRS, CDR2 YFSETQ, per germline. V was cut by 0 bases and J by 8 bases, with 17 bases left in between. The CDR3 sequence is 15 residues long. In nucleotides, the CDR3 is TGCGCCAGCAGCTTGGGGGCCCGGGAAGATGAGGGCTACACCTTC. Translated: CASSLGAREDEGYTF. Filled out from reference TRBV5-1 and TRBJ1-2, the complete variable domain reads KAGVTQTPRYLIKTRGQQVTLSCSPISGHRSVSWYQQTPGQGLQFLFEYFSETQRNKGNFPGRFSGRQFSNSRSEMNVSTLELGDSALYLCASSLGAREDEGYTFGSGTRLTVV.

The CDR3 DNA follows: TGTGCTAGTGGTACCAAAAGGACTCATGCCTACGAGCAGTACTTC. Protein: CASGTKRTHAYEQYF. The chain links TRBV12-5 to TRBJ2-7; perhaps TRBD2 as D (5 bases). CDR1 is LGHNT and CDR2 is FRNRAP in the germline V gene. V lost 5 bases and J 2 bases, leaving 16 bases between the germline ends. This CDR3 has 15 amino acids. Variable domain in full (rest from reference TRBV12-5 and TRBJ2-7): DARVTQTPRHKVTEMGQEVTMRCQPILGHNTVFWYRQTMMQGLELLAYFRNRAPLDDSGMPKDRFSAEMPDATLATLKIQPSEPRDSAVYFCASGTKRTHAYEQYFGPGTRLTVT.

The chain links TRBV4-1 to TRBJ2-7; D is perhaps TRBD1 (6 bases). V was pared by 1 base and J by 3 bases, with 10 bases between. The germline V gene encodes CDR1 MGHRA and CDR2 YSYEKL. The CDR3 contains 14 residues. CDR3 protein: CASSQGTVNYEQYF. In DNA form, the CDR3 reads TGCGCCAGCAGCCAAGGGACAGTAAACTACGAGCAGTACTTC.

The V and J genes are TRBV7-9 and TRBJ2-5; D is unclear. Germline V gives CDR1 SEHNR, CDR2 FQNEAQ (reference sequence). V was clipped by 5 bases and J by 1 base, with 14 bases between them. The CDR3 extends over 15 amino acids. DNA for the CDR3: TGTGCCAGCAGCATAAATCCCAAACGCCAAGAGACCCAGTACTTC. This gives the protein CASSINPKRQETQYF.

V usage is TRBV29-1 and J usage is TRBJ2-1, with D perhaps assigned TRBD1 or TRBD2 (5 bases each). CDR3 length: 13 amino acids. Per germline, CDR1 SQVTM and CDR2 ANQGSEA. Trimming took off 0 bases at V and 2 bases at J, with 5 bases between the two ends. The CDR3 is CSVEEGAYNEQFF. The CDR3 DNA reads TGCAGCGTTGAAGAGGGGGCCTACAATGAGCAGTTCTTC.

V and J are TRBV25-1 and TRBJ2-7, with D uncertain. Germline loops: CDR1 MGHDK, CDR2 SYGVNS. V was pared by 2 bases and J by 4 bases, with 12 bases between. There are 14 residues in the CDR3. CDR3 DNA sequence: TGTGCCAGCAGTGAAACGAGACACCCATACGAGCAGTACTTC. It translates to CASSETRHPYEQYF.

CDR3 DNA sequence: TGTGCCTGCCATGGTCTACCAGTCTATGGCTACACCTTC. Its protein product is CACHGLPVYGYTF. This sequence joins TRBV30 and TRBJ1-2; D is unclear. The CDR3 contains 13 residues. V was shortened by 6 bases and J by 4 bases, with 15 bases between the two germline ends. CDR1 GTSNPN and CDR2 SVGIG come from the germline V gene (reference sequence).

The V call is TRBV27, the J call TRBJ1-2; no reliable D call. This CDR3 contains 15 residues. V was trimmed by 0 bases and J by 6 bases, leaving 14 bases between them. Germline loops: CDR1 MNHEY, CDR2 SMNVEV (reference sequence). CDR3 region: CASSLSIPGVDGYTF. The DNA for the CDR3 is TGTGCCAGCAGTTTATCGATCCCAGGAGTCGATGGCTACACCTTC.

A remark on this clone: Other nucleotide sequences from this sample produce the same CDR3. The V call is TRBV4-1, the J call TRBJ1-1, with 8 bases fitting TRBD1. This CDR3 spans 14 amino acids. V lost 4 bases to trimming and J lost 2 bases; unmatched junction nucleotides: 3. Per germline, CDR1 MGHRA and CDR2 YSYEKL. DNA of the CDR3: TGCGCCAGCAGCCTAGGACAGGGAAACACTGAAGCTTTCTTT. The encoded protein is CASSLGQGNTEAFF.

The CDR3 DNA follows: TGTGCCAGCAGCTTTAGCGGGAGTAACTACGAGCAGTACTTC. It yields the protein CASSFSGSNYEQYF. This chain connects TRBV7-9 to TRBJ2-7, with 9 bases lining up with TRBD2. Trimming removed 3 bases from V and 3 bases from J; junction bases left unmatched: 3. The CDR3 length is 14 residues. In germline, CDR1 is SEHNR, CDR2 FQNEAQ (reference sequence).

V gene TRBV5-4 combines with J gene TRBJ2-7; TRBD2 agrees at 15 bases. Unmatched junction bases numbered 4, after V lost 3 bases and J lost 6 bases. Germline CDR1 reads SGHNT; CDR2 reads YYREEE (reference sequence). The CDR3 extends over 15 amino acids. This CDR3 is CASSSTGLAGGEQYF. In nucleotides, the CDR3 is TGTGCCAGCAGCTCCACGGGACTAGCGGGAGGCGAGCAGTACTTC. Complete variable domain (other parts from reference TRBV5-4 and TRBJ2-7): ETGVTQSPTHLIKTRGQQVTLRCSSQSGHNTVSWYQQALGQGPQFIFQYYREEENGRGNFPPRFSGLQFPNYSSELNVNALELDDSALYLCASSSTGLAGGEQYFGPGTRLTVT.

In its sample, this clone was seen once. V and J are TRBV4-1 and TRBJ2-3, with D perhaps matching TRBD2 (6 bases). Germline CDR1 MGHRA, CDR2 YSYEKL. This CDR3 region has 15 residues. V shed 0 bases and J shed 5 bases, with 12 bases lying between them. The CDR3 reads CASSQERDLQDTQYF. CDR3 nucleotides: TGCGCCAGCAGCCAAGAGCGGGACCTTCAAGATACGCAGTATTTT.

This sequence joins TRBV30 and TRBJ2-3; D might be TRBD1 (6 bases). The CDR3 runs 13 residues. Trimming pared 4 bases from V and 4 bases from J, leaving 12 bases between. CDR1 and CDR2 (germline): GTSNPN, SVGIG (reference sequence). CDR3 loop: CAWTGENADTQYF. The CDR3 DNA sequence: TGTGCCTGGACAGGGGAAAACGCAGATACGCAGTATTTT.

The V call is TRBV2, the J call TRBJ2-6; D remains ambiguous. The V gene's germline CDR1 is SNHLY and CDR2 FYNNEI. V was trimmed by 8 bases and J by 2 bases, leaving 10 bases between them. The CDR3 has 14 amino acids. CDR3 loop: CASWEGTGANVLTF. CDR3 nucleotides: TGTGCCAGCTGGGAAGGGACTGGGGCCAACGTCCTGACTTTC.

This clone was found once. CDR3 bases: TGTGCCAGCAGTGAAGCGACTCCCTACGAGCAGTACTTC. It yields the protein CASSEATPYEQYF. The V gene is TRBV2, the J gene TRBJ2-7; D ambiguous. Trimming removed 0 bases at V and 2 bases at J, with 5 bases between. CDR1 is SNHLY and CDR2 is FYNNEI in the germline V gene. The CDR3 runs 13 residues.